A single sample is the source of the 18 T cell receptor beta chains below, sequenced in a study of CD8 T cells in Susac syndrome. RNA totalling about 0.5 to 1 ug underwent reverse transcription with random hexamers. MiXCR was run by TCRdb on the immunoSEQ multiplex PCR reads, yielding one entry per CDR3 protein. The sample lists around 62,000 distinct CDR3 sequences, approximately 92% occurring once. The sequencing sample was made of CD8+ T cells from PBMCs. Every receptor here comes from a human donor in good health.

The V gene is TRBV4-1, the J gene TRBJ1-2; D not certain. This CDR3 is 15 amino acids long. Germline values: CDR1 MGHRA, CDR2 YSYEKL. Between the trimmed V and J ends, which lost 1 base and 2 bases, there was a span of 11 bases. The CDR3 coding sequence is TGCGCCAGCAGCCAAGGGACCCTCGCAAACTATGGCTACACCTTC. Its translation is CASSQGTLANYGYTF.

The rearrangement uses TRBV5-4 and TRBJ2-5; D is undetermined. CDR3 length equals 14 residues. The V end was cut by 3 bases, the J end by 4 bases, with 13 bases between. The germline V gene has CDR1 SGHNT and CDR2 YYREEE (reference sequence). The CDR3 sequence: CASSSSGWGETQYF. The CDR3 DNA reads TGTGCCAGCAGCTCGTCGGGTTGGGGAGAGACCCAGTACTTC. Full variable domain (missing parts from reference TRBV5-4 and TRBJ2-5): ETGVTQSPTHLIKTRGQQVTLRCSSQSGHNTVSWYQQALGQGPQFIFQYYREEENGRGNFPPRFSGLQFPNYSSELNVNALELDDSALYLCASSSSGWGETQYFGPGTRLLVL.

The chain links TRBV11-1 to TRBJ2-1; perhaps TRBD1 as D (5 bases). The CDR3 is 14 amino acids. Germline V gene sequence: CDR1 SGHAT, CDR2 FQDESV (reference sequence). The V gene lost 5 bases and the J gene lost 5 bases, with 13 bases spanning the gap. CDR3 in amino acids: CASSKGHHHNEQFF. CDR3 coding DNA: TGTGCCAGCAGCAAAGGACACCACCACAATGAGCAGTTCTTC.

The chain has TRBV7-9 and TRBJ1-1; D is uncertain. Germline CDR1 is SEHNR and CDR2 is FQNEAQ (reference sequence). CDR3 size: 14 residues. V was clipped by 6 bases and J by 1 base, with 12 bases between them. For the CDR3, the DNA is TGTGCCAGCAGTCAAGGCGCAGAGAACACTGAAGCTTTCTTT. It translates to CASSQGAENTEAFF.

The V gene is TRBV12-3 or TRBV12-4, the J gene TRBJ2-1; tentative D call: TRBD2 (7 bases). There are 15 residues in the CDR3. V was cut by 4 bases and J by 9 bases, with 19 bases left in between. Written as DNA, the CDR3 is TGTGCCAGCAGTTCGGAAGGGGGGGGAACCACTGAGCAGTTCTTC. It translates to CASSSEGGGTTEQFF.

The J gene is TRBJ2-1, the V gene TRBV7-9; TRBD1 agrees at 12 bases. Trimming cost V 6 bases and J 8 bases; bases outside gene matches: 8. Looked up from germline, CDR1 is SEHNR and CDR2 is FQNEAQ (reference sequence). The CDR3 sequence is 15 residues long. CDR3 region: CASRQGQGAGYEQFF. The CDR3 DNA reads TGTGCCAGCAGACAGGGACAGGGGGCCGGGTATGAGCAGTTCTTC.

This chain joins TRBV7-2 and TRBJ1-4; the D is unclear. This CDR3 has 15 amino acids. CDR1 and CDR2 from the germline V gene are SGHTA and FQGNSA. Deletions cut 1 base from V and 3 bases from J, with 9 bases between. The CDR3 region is CASSLVGYPNEKLFF. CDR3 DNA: TGTGCCAGCAGCTTAGTAGGGTATCCTAATGAAAAACTGTTTTTT. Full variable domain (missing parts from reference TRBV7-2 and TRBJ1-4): GAGVSQSPSNKVTEKGKDVELRCDPISGHTALYWYRQSLGQGLEFLIYFQGNSAPDKSGLPSDRFSAERTGGSVSTLTIQRTQQEDSAVYLCASSLVGYPNEKLFFGSGTQLSVL.

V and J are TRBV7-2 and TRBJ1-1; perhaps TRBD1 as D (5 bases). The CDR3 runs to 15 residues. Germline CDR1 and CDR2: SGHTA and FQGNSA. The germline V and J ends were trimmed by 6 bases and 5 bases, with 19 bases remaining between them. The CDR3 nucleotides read TGTGCCAGCAGTCACCCCACCCTGGGGGGTACTGAAGCTTTCTTT. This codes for CASSHPTLGGTEAFF.

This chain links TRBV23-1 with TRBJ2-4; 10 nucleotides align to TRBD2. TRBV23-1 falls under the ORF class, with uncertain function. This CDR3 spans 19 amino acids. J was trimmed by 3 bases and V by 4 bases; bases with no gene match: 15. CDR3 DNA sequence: TGCGCCAGCAGTCTCCTCGACCCACTAGCGGGGTCGGACAAAAACATTCAGTACTTC. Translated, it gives CASSLLDPLAGSDKNIQYF.

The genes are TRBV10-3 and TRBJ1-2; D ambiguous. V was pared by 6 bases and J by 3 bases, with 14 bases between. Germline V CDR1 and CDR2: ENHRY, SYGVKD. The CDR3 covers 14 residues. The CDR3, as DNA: TGTGCCATCAGAGGTGACCGAGAGGACTATGGCTACACCTTC. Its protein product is CAIRGDREDYGYTF.

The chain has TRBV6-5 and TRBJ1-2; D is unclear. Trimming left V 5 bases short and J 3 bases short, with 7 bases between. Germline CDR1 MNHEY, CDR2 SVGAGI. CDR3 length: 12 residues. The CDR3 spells CASSNWDYGYTF. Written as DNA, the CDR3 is TGTGCCAGCAGTAACTGGGACTATGGCTACACCTTC.

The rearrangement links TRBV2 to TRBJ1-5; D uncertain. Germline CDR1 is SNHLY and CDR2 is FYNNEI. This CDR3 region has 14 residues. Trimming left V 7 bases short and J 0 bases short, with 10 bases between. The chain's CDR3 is CASIPPGSNQPQHF. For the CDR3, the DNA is TGTGCCAGCATTCCCCCGGGTAGCAATCAGCCCCAGCATTTT.

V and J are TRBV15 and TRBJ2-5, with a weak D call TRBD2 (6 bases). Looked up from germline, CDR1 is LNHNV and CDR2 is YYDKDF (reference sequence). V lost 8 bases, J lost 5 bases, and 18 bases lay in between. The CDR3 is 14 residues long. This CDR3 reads CATPPGAHSETQYF. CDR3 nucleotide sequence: TGTGCCACCCCGCCGGGAGCACACTCGGAGACCCAGTACTTC.

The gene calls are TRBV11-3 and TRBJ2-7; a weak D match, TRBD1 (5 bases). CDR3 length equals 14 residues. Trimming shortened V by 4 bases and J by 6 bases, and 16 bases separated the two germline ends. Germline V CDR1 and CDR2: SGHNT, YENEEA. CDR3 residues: CASSSHTDKSEQYF. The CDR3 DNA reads TGTGCCAGCAGCTCCCATACGGACAAATCCGAGCAGTACTTC.

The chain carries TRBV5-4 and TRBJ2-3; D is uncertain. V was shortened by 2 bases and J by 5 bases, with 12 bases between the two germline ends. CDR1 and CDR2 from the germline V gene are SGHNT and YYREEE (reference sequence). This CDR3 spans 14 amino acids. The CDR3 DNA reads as TGTGCCAGCAGCTTTTTGTACGGTGGAGATACGCAGTATTTT. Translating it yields CASSFLYGGDTQYF.

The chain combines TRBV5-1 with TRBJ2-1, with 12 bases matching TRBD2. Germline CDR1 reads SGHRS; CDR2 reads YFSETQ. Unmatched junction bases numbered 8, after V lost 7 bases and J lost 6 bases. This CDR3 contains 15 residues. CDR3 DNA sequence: TGCGCCAGCTCCCGGACTAGCGGGGCCGCCAATGAGCAGTTCTTC. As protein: CASSRTSGAANEQFF.

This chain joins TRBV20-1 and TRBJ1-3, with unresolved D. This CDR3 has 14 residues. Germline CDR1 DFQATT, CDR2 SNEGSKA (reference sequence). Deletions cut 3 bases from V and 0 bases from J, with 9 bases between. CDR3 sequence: CSARDGSSGNTIYF. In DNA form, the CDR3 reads TGCAGTGCTAGGGACGGCAGCTCTGGAAACACCATATATTTT.

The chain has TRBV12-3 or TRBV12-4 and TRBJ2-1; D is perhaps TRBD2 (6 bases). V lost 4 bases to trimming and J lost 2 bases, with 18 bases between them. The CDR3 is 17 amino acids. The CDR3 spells CASSSGDVDGPYNEQFF. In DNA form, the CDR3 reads TGTGCCAGCAGTTCGGGGGACGTTGATGGCCCCTACAATGAGCAGTTCTTC.